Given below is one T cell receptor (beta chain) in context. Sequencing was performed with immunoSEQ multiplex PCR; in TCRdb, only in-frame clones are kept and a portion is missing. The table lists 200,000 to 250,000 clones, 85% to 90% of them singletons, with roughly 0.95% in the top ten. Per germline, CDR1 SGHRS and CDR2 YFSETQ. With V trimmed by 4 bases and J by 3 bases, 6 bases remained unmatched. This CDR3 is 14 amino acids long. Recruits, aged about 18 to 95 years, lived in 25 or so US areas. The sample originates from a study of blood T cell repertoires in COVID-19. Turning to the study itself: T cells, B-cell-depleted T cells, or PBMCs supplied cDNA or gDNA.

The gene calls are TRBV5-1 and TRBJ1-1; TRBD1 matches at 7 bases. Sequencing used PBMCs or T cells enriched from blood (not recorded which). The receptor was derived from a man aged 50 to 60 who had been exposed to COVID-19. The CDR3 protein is CASSQQGLYTEAFF. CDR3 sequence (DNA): TGCGCCAGCAGCCAACAGGGGTTGTACACTGAAGCTTTCTTT.